Sequencing of this T cell receptor (beta chain) was carried out in a study of cytomegalovirus exposure and HLA in healthy donors. Notes on the study in general: When the data were analyzed later, several of the most significant clusters appeared to be linked to common viral pathogens. Cytomegalovirus-associated status was assigned to more than 150 TCR beta chains.

Germline loops: CDR1 DFQATT, CDR2 SNEGSKA (reference sequence). This CDR3 comprises 11 residues. Trimming at V came to 4 bases and at J to 3 bases, leaving 0 bases not matched to a gene. Concerning this clone itself: What it binds is unknown.

With 60 Vbeta and 13 Jbeta primers, the PCR was carried out. Measured with immunoSEQ multiplex PCR; TCRdb has only the in-frame clones, and not every one. The data contain about 100,000 clones, around 74% of them singletons. Sequencing was done on a sample of PBMCs. The TCR comes from a man in his forties in good health and CMV-seropositive. The chain employs TRBV20-1 and TRBJ2-7; TRBD1 matches at 7 bases. CDR3 coding DNA: TGCAGTGCTAACAGGGGCTACGAGCAGTACTTC. It specifies CSANRGYEQYF.